These T cell receptor beta chains were read from a single sample in a study of identical twins. One entry per CDR3 protein results from TCRdb running MiXCR on the 5' RACE reads. The sample lists around 530,000 distinct CDR3 sequences, roughly 15% occurring once. The sample also formed part of further work on yellow fever vaccine responses in identical twins.

What was sequenced was CD4+ T cells sorted from blood. Every receptor here comes from a woman younger than 35 in good health. CDR3s include the opening cysteine and the closing phenylalanine or tryptophan.

TRBJ2-3	TRBV10-3	CAITSQAGLTDTQYF
TRBJ1-6	TRBV5-1	CASSLAGTSNSPLHF
TRBJ2-5	TRBV12-3/TRBV12-4	CASSIVLAGADRGETQYF
TRBJ2-4	TRBV20-1	CSALNQGQDIQYF
TRBJ1-1	TRBV20-1	CSGYSRPATEAFF
TRBJ2-3	TRBV5-5	CASSVSGHFSTDTQYF
TRBJ2-1	TRBV13	CASSQAGANSYNEQFF
TRBJ2-7	TRBV20-1	CSARGLPTYEQYF
TRBJ2-3	TRBV5-1	CASSFSSDTDTQYF
TRBJ1-1	TRBV2	CASSGAGRNTEAFF
TRBJ2-2	TRBV4-2	CASSQTSGANTGELFF
TRBJ2-4	TRBV12-3/TRBV12-4	CASSLGPGRNIQYF
TRBJ1-1	TRBV5-1	CASTGQGANTEAFF
TRBJ2-3	TRBV2	CASSEEVAGTDTQYF
TRBJ2-2	TRBV7-8	CASQLEWGRKNTGELFF
TRBJ2-3	TRBV28	CATGSENTQYF